This T cell receptor (beta chain) was captured by sequencing in a study of CD49a tissue-resident CD8 T cells in human skin (dated by TCRdb to about 2017). Background for the entire study: Subsets of tissue-resident memory CD8+ T cells in human skin, defined by their expression of CD49a, CD69 and CD103, were what the study examined.

The library was made by the immunoSEQ multiplex PCR assay. In the source study's methods: How frequently each TCR V beta family was used was compared between the sorted CD8+ T cell populations from blood, dermis and epidermis. Held by TCRdb, this immuneACCESS table contains in-frame sequences only and omits some clones. Under half of the omission traces to an unresolved V gene where checked; the cause of the rest is unknown. V, J and clone size derive from that table, while D and trimming were established from the DNA sequence. This sample is represented by under 600 clones; 65% of them were singletons. The top ten clonotypes cover 22% of the sample. For roughly five healthy donors, sorted CD8+ T cells taken from blood, dermis and epidermis had their TCR beta CDR3 regions analysed. All TCR-sequenced donors were healthy individuals, and each provided both blood and skin samples. Before TCR beta sequencing, CD8+ T cell populations were isolated by sorting. Skin was separated into dermal and epidermal compartments before T cells were analysed.

In regard to this clone: It has no known antigen specificity. Base qualities are not recorded, but no much larger clone differs from it by a single base.

Trimmed from V: 4 bases; trimmed from J: 5 bases; junction bases lacking a gene match: 8. From its cysteine to its phenylalanine, the CDR3 spans 17 amino acids. Only the CDR3 portion is preserved as DNA: 51 bases, with reading frame beginning at the first base. In the germline V gene, CDR1 corresponds to MNHNS and CDR2 to SASEGT. Specimen: CD103- CD8+ T cells sorted from skin dermis. In this chain, TRBV6-1 is recombined with TRBJ2-1; 13 bases in between match TRBD2. The clonotype originates from a human donor in good health. The nucleotide sequence reads TGTGCCAGCAGTGTTAGACTAGCGGGGGGCTATAACAATGAGCAGTTCTTC. It translates to CASSVRLAGGYNNEQFF.